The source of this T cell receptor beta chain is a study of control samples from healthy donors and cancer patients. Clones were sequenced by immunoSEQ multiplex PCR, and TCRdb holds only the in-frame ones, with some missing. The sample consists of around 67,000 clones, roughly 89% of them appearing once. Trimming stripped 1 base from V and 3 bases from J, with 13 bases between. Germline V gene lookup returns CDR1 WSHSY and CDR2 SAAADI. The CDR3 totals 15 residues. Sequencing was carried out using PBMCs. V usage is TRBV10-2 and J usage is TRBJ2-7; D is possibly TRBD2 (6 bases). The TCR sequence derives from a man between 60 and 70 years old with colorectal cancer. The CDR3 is CASSEYGGPLYEQYF. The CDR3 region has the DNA TGCGCCAGCAGTGAGTATGGAGGGCCTCTCTACGAGCAGTACTTC.